This entry lists 26 T cell receptor beta chains sequenced from one sample in a study of blood T cells in healthy people across ages. Together with a sample-barcoded 5' primer, a J-beta primer mix was included in a second PCR lasting roughly 7 to 11 cycles. One entry per CDR3 protein results from TCRdb running MiXCR on the 5' RACE reads. The sample records about 400,000 distinct CDR3 sequences, about 55% being singletons. The sample was blood. These receptors were collected from a man in his sixties in good health.

The CDR3 reads CATRPQGAAGEKLFF. DNA for the CDR3: TGTGCCACTAGGCCACAGGGGGCGGCGGGTGAAAAACTGTTTTTT. The rearrangement joins TRBV15 to TRBJ1-4, with TRBD1 matching 9 bases. The germline gives CDR1 LNHNV, CDR2 YYDKDF (reference sequence). There are 15 residues in the CDR3. The V gene end was trimmed by 9 bases and the J gene end by 7 bases; junction bases not matched to a gene: 12. Drawing the rest from reference TRBV15 and TRBJ1-4, the complete variable domain is DAMVIQNPRYQVTQFGKPVTLSCSQTLNHNVMYWYQQKSSQAPKLLFHYYDKDFNNEADTPDNFQSRRPNTSFCFLDIRSPGLGDTAMYLCATRPQGAAGEKLFFGSGTQLSVL.

This CDR3 reads CSVSGVGEQYF. The CDR3 coding sequence is TGCAGCGTTTCGGGGGTCGGTGAGCAGTACTTC. The V and J genes are TRBV29-1 and TRBJ2-7; D may be TRBD2 (6 bases). The CDR3 loop spans 11 amino acids. V was cut by 5 bases and J by 7 bases, with 12 bases left in between. Germline-derived CDR1 and CDR2 are SQVTM and ANQGSEA.

The rearrangement joins TRBV25-1 to TRBJ2-3; no definite D call. The CDR3 is 14 amino acids. V shed 0 bases and J shed 0 bases, with 4 bases lying between them. Germline V lookup: CDR1 MGHDK, CDR2 SYGVNS. This chain's CDR3 is CASSEYISTDTQYF. In DNA, the CDR3 is TGTGCCAGCAGTGAATATATAAGCACAGATACGCAGTATTTT.

The rearrangement uses TRBV6-2 or TRBV6-3 and TRBJ1-2, with unresolved D. CDR1 is MNHEY, CDR2 SVGEGT, per germline. This CDR3 spans 14 amino acids. V lost 5 bases, J lost 2 bases, and 12 bases lay in between. Here the CDR3 reads CASSPSAENYGYTF. The CDR3 nucleotides read TGTGCCAGCAGTCCCTCGGCAGAGAACTATGGCTACACCTTC.

The chain joins TRBV5-1 to TRBJ1-1, with D possibly matching TRBD1 (5 bases). CDR1 and CDR2 (germline): SGHRS, YFSETQ. This CDR3 has 14 amino acids. V lost 4 bases, J lost 0 bases, and 10 bases lay in between. In nucleotides, the CDR3 is TGCGCCAGCAGCCCGGGACTGATGAACACTGAAGCTTTCTTT. Its translation is CASSPGLMNTEAFF.

The V and J genes are TRBV10-2 and TRBJ1-1; perhaps TRBD1 as D (5 bases). The length of the CDR3 is 14 residues. V was pared by 7 bases and J by 4 bases, with 16 bases between. Germline V CDR1 and CDR2: WSHSY, SAAADI. The CDR3 here is CASTQTGVGTEAFF. The DNA for the CDR3 is TGCGCCAGCACACAAACGGGGGTGGGCACTGAAGCTTTCTTT.

A few counts support this clonotype. J is TRBJ2-1 and V is TRBV12-3 or TRBV12-4, with 7 bases matching TRBD2. V lost 6 bases to trimming and J lost 10 bases; unmatched junction nucleotides: 6. The CDR3 totals 12 residues. The CDR3 sequence is CASRTLAEEQFF. In nucleotides, the CDR3 is TGTGCCAGCAGGACCCTAGCGGAAGAGCAGTTCTTC.

The V call is TRBV7-8, the J call TRBJ1-3; D is unresolved. The germline V gene has CDR1 SGHVS and CDR2 FQNEAQ. CDR3 length: 16 residues. V was pared by 2 bases and J by 0 bases, with 11 bases between. CDR3 in amino acids: CASSLLDGDSGNTIYF. CDR3 in DNA: TGTGCCAGCAGCTTATTGGACGGTGACTCTGGAAACACCATATATTTT.

The chain combines TRBV20-1 with TRBJ1-2; the D is unclear. Germline lookup yields CDR1 DFQATT and CDR2 SNEGSKA (reference sequence). The CDR3 is 15 amino acids. V was trimmed by 0 bases and J by 0 bases, leaving 11 bases between them. The CDR3 region has the DNA TGCAGTGCTAGAGATGCAAGGATAGCTAACTATGGCTACACCTTC. Translation gives CSARDARIANYGYTF.

This clonotype was found a few times. V gene TRBV7-6 combines with J gene TRBJ1-1; a weak D match, TRBD1 (6 bases). The CDR3 is 14 residues long. V lost 1 base, J lost 4 bases, and 10 bases lay in between. Germline-derived CDR1 and CDR2 are SGHVS and FNYEAQ. The CDR3 nucleotides read TGTGCCAGCAGCTTAGGGGGAGGGGGCACTGAAGCTTTCTTT. The encoded protein is CASSLGGGGTEAFF.

The chain recombines TRBV7-2 with TRBJ2-5; 10 nucleotides match TRBD1. With 5 bases clipped from V and 5 bases from J, the junction kept 2 bases outside the gene matches. Germline V gene sequence: CDR1 SGHTA, CDR2 FQGNSA. The CDR3 contains 13 residues. Here the CDR3 DNA reads TGTGCCAGCAGCAAGGGACAGGGGGAGACCCAGTACTTC. Protein: CASSKGQGETQYF.

V usage is TRBV5-1 and J usage is TRBJ2-6, with TRBD2 matching 10 bases. CDR1 and CDR2 from the germline V gene are SGHRS and YFSETQ. Losses at the gene ends were 4 bases for V and 5 bases for J; bases not matched to a gene: 9. The CDR3 runs 17 residues. The CDR3 region is CASSPPSGSIWANVLTF. DNA of the CDR3: TGCGCCAGCAGCCCACCTAGCGGGAGTATTTGGGCCAACGTCCTGACTTTC.

This clonotype was detected many times. The V call is TRBV5-1, the J call TRBJ2-3; D remains unclear. V lost 1 base to trimming and J lost 6 bases, with 3 bases between them. CDR3 length equals 11 residues. CDR1 is SGHRS, CDR2 YFSETQ, per germline. The CDR3 nucleotides read TGCGCCAGCAGCTTGATCGATACGCAGTATTTT. This translates into CASSLIDTQYF.

This chain connects TRBV2 to TRBJ2-3; D gene unclear. The germline CDR1 and CDR2 sequences are SNHLY and FYNNEI. V lost 5 bases and J lost 4, with 10 bases in between. The CDR3 length is 13 residues. The chain's CDR3 is CASSYVLADTQYF. The CDR3 nucleotides are TGTGCCAGCAGTTACGTTCTAGCAGATACGCAGTATTTT.

The chain has TRBV3-1 and TRBJ1-2; D unclear. CDR1 and CDR2 from the germline V gene are LGHDT and YNNKEL (reference sequence). The ends were cut back, 4 bases at V and 1 base at J, with 13 bases in the middle. CDR3 length: 15 residues. CDR3 in DNA: TGTGCCAGCAGCCCACACGCGATGGGTAACTATGGCTACACCTTC. Its protein is CASSPHAMGNYGYTF.

The chain joins TRBV3-1 to TRBJ2-3, with a weak D call TRBD2 (6 bases). With 3 bases removed from V and 2 bases from J, the gap between germline ends came to 12 bases. There are 15 residues in the CDR3. CDR1 is LGHDT and CDR2 is YNNKEL in the germline V gene (reference sequence). The CDR3 region has the DNA TGTGCCAGCAGCCATTTCCGGGACTTCACAGATACGCAGTATTTT. Encoded protein: CASSHFRDFTDTQYF.

This sequence joins TRBV27 and TRBJ1-4, with a tentative D call TRBD1 (6 bases). V was clipped by 6 bases and J by 8 bases, with 25 bases between them. In germline, CDR1 is MNHEY, CDR2 SMNVEV (reference sequence). The CDR3 consists of 17 residues. The CDR3 DNA follows: TGTGCCAGCAGCCAAGGGGGTCTGACTACCCGAGGGGAAAAACTGTTTTTT. Translation gives CASSQGGLTTRGEKLFF.

This sequence joins TRBV4-1 and TRBJ2-7; TRBD2 agrees at 13 bases. Germline CDR1 reads MGHRA; CDR2 reads YSYEKL. V lost 1 base, J lost 2 bases, and 2 bases stayed unmatched. The CDR3 is 16 residues long. The CDR3 reads CASSQVGTSGTYEQYF. The CDR3 nucleotides are TGCGCCAGCAGCCAAGTCGGGACTAGCGGGACCTACGAGCAGTACTTC.

The genes are TRBV4-2 and TRBJ2-7; TRBD1 agrees at 8 bases. CDR1 is LGHNA, CDR2 YNFKEQ, per germline. V was pared by 5 bases and J by 3 bases, with 6 bases of the junction left unmatched. This CDR3 spans 14 amino acids. The CDR3, as DNA: TGTGCCAGCAGCGGACAGGGTAGGGTCTACGAGCAGTACTTC. This codes for CASSGQGRVYEQYF.

In its sample, this clonotype was seen a few times. The genes are TRBV6-5 and TRBJ2-7; 8 bases match TRBD1. This CDR3 region has 16 residues. Germline assignment: CDR1 MNHEY and CDR2 SVGAGI. V shed 6 bases and J 6 bases; nucleotides not matched to a gene: 16. In DNA form, the CDR3 reads TGTGCCAGCAGCCCCACCCGGGACAGGTTCGAACCCGAGCAGTACTTC. This sequence encodes CASSPTRDRFEPEQYF.

In this sample, this clonotype turned up a few times. The chain has TRBV12-3 or TRBV12-4 and TRBJ2-4; no clear D gene. Trimming stripped 5 bases from V and 1 base from J, with 9 bases between. This CDR3 region has 14 residues. CDR3 amino acids: CASSPPPAKNIQYF. The CDR3 bases are TGTGCCAGCAGTCCCCCCCCGGCCAAAAACATTCAGTACTTC.

This clonotype was detected ten times or more. The chain carries TRBV6-2 or TRBV6-3 and TRBJ2-7; TRBD1 matches at 8 bases. V shed 3 bases, J shed 6 bases, and the junction held 10 bases outside the gene matches. The CDR3 length is 15 residues. Germline CDR1 reads MNHEY; CDR2 reads SVGEGT. As DNA, the CDR3 is TGTGCCAGCAGTTATCGCCCGGACAGGGTAGGCGAGCAGTACTTC. Translation gives CASSYRPDRVGEQYF.

This clonotype was recorded once. This chain connects TRBV6-5 to TRBJ2-7, with D perhaps assigned TRBD1 or TRBD2 (5 bases each). This CDR3 has 16 amino acids. Trimming removed 5 bases at V and 7 bases at J, with 24 bases between. CDR1 is MNHEY and CDR2 is SVGAGI in the germline V gene. This chain's CDR3 is CASSQPQGAAPGEQYF. As DNA, the CDR3 is TGTGCCAGCAGTCAGCCCCAGGGTGCGGCCCCGGGGGAGCAGTACTTC.

This clonotype was observed many times. This rearrangement joins TRBV18 to TRBJ2-7; 10 nucleotides match TRBD2. Germline CDR1 KGHSH, CDR2 LQKENI. V was pared by 8 bases and J by 0 bases, with 7 bases of the junction left unmatched. This CDR3 comprises 15 residues. The CDR3 spells CASSPSGGSSYEQYF. CDR3 sequence (DNA): TGTGCCAGCAGCCCTAGCGGGGGTTCCTCCTACGAGCAGTACTTC.

This clonotype was seen a few times. The chain employs TRBV9 and TRBJ2-3; D is perhaps TRBD2 (6 bases). The CDR3 consists of 15 residues. Per germline, CDR1 SGDLS and CDR2 YYNGEE. Trimming stripped 3 bases from V and 2 bases from J, with 13 bases between. CDR3 DNA: TGTGCCAGCAGCGCCATCGGGGGAGTCACAGATACGCAGTATTTT. This translates into CASSAIGGVTDTQYF.

The chain is built from TRBV6-2 or TRBV6-3 and TRBJ2-6; no clear D gene. The V gene's germline CDR1 is MNHEY and CDR2 SVGEGT. The CDR3 runs to 13 residues. Trimming took 6 bases from V and 1 from J, leaving 4 bases between them. CDR3 protein: CASRGSGANVLTF. CDR3 in DNA: TGTGCCAGCAGGGGATCTGGGGCCAACGTCCTGACTTTC.